This TCR beta chain came from a study of shared clonotypes between healthy human individuals. Study as a whole: Plates per donor: three CD4 naive, three CD4 memory, two CD8 naive, one CD8 memory. Study findings and constraints: Rarefaction analysis demonstrated incomplete sorted-subset sequencing notwithstanding large depth. A reduction in generation probabilities was seen for non-shared clonotypes relative to those shared by all four donors.

In regard to this clone: Its antigen remains unidentified. The same CDR3 arises from other DNA sequences in this sample as well.

Donors had no recently reported acute infections or vaccinations and were HIV-negative. The data were produced by immunoSEQ multiplex PCR, yet TCRdb's version contains in-frame clones alone and is incomplete. Among 2,500,000 or so clones listed, 80% to 95% were seen once. Trimming at V came to 5 bases and at J to 6 bases, leaving 3 bases not matched to a gene. This CDR3 has 15 residues. The germline gives CDR1 SGHTA, CDR2 FQGTGA. This rearrangement joins TRBV7-3 to TRBJ2-1, with 14 bases identical to TRBD2. The receptor's source is a man between 18 and 29 years old in good health. Some clones in this sample may be carry-over from other donors' samples. Sequencing used naive CD4+ T cells from PBMCs. Subset in this sample: CD45RA+ positively selected. The CDR3 bases are TGTGCCAGCAGCCCTGGGACTAGCGGGAGCAATGAGCAGTTCTTC. Protein sequence: CASSPGTSGSNEQFF.